This T cell receptor (beta chain) originates from a study of CD8+CD57+ T cells in acquired aplastic anemia. Germline V gene lookup returns CDR1 SGHRS and CDR2 YFSETQ. V trimming: 4 bases; J trimming: 3 bases; junction bases outside the gene matches: 5. The CDR3 has 14 amino acids. The TCR beta profiling, which covered VDJ combination and CDR3 sequence, was carried out using genomic DNA as the template. TCRdb redid the calling of the reads with MiXCR, one entry per CDR3 protein. The data show 150,000 to 200,000 distinct CDR3 sequences, over 60% seen once. This chain uses TRBV5-1 with TRBJ2-3; 7 bases agree with TRBD1. The sequenced material came from sorted CD4+, CD8+, or CD8+CD57+ T cells (not recorded which) from PBMCs. The receptor comes from a human donor with severe aplastic anemia or a healthy control (not recorded which). DNA of the CDR3: TGCGCCAGCAGCCGAGACAGGGAAACAGATACGCAGTATTTT. Protein sequence: CASSRDRETDTQYF.